This T cell receptor beta chain is drawn from a study of cytomegalovirus exposure and HLA in healthy donors. For the study at large: There were 90 million to 140 million unique TCR beta sequences, drawn from roughly 200 million T cells, in an earlier analysis. Genotyping of nearly 400 donors showed that around 86% belonged to the Caucasian-associated ancestry cluster. Study-level results: It was likely that a cluster of highly shared sequence variants was a sequencing artifact. Relative to the approximately 700-donor mean, N-insertions were reportedly fewer in an Asian-associated ancestry cluster in a later analysis.

Primers included in the PCR were 60 Vbeta and 13 Jbeta primers. Assay used: immunoSEQ multiplex PCR; TCRdb lists only in-frame clones, some missing. In total, the table holds approximately 210,000 clones. This CDR3 comprises 16 residues. Germline V CDR1 and CDR2: SGHTA, FQGNSA. The trim removed 2 bases at V and 1 base at J, leaving 4 bases unmatched. With respect to this clone: Its specificity is not known.

The sequencing sample was made of PBMCs. This sequence originates from a woman in her 30s in good health and CMV-seropositive. V is TRBV7-2 and J is TRBJ1-5; 8 positions match TRBD1. The CDR3 region is CASSLTGGRSNQPQHF. Written as DNA, the CDR3 is TGTGCCAGCAGCTTAACAGGGGGTAGAAGCAATCAGCCCCAGCATTTT.